Shown below are 3 T cell receptor beta chains from a single sample sequenced in a study of T cell repertoires in cytomegalovirus infection. TCRdb re-called the reads through MiXCR, storing one row per CDR3 protein. The sample contains approximately 180,000 distinct CDR3 sequences, roughly a fifth of which appear only once. Sequencing was carried out using PBMCs. The receptors here all came from a human donor in good health (CMV status not recorded). Some clones in this sample may be carry-over from other donors' samples.

This clonotype occurred many times. This chain uses TRBV7-8 with TRBJ2-7, with D possibly matching TRBD1 (6 bases). V was shortened by 5 bases and J by 0 bases, with 11 bases between the two germline ends. The CDR3 runs to 14 residues. The germline CDR1 and CDR2 sequences are SGHVS and FQNEAQ. CDR3 in DNA: TGTGCCAGCAGCCTCGGACAGAGCTCCTACGAGCAGTACTTC. Protein product: CASSLGQSSYEQYF. The full variable domain, with the rest looked up from reference TRBV7-8 and TRBJ2-7, is GAGVSQSPRYKVAKRGQDVALRCDPISGHVSLFWYQQALGQGPEFLTYFQNEAQLDKSGLPSDRFFAERPEGSVSTLKIQRTQQEDSAVYLCASSLGQSSYEQYFGPGTRLTVT.

Many counts were recorded for this clonotype. The chain is built from TRBV7-2 and TRBJ2-7; TRBD2 might be the D (5 bases). CDR3 size: 12 residues. CDR1 SGHTA and CDR2 FQGNSA come from the germline V gene. V was cut by 8 bases and J by 1 base, with 9 bases left in between. CDR3 residues: CASRGRSYEQYF. As DNA, the CDR3 is TGTGCCAGCCGGGGAAGGTCCTACGAGCAGTACTTC.

This chain joins TRBV20-1 and TRBJ2-3, with no clear D. Germline CDR1 reads DFQATT; CDR2 reads SNEGSKA (reference sequence). The ends were cut back, 4 bases at V and 5 bases at J, with 10 bases in the middle. There are 12 residues in the CDR3. CDR3: CSAKTQRDTQYF. CDR3 sequence (DNA): TGCAGTGCTAAAACACAGAGAGATACGCAGTATTTT.